Listed below are T cell receptor beta chains from one sample, sequenced in a study of radiation and T cells in renal cell carcinoma. Libraries were prepared by immunoSEQ multiplex PCR; TCRdb keeps only in-frame clonotypes and omits some of them. The sample contains just over 95,000 clones, roughly 88% of which appear only once. This specimen was blood, taken from a patient whose treatment included radiotherapy and nephrectomy. The receptors stem from a man aged 55 to 70 with renal cell carcinoma. CDR3s include the opening cysteine and the closing phenylalanine or tryptophan. Fields, in order: clone size, D gene, J gene, V gene, CDR3 DNA, CDR3 protein. A D gene is named only where the DNA matches it firmly. Only part of the rows carry a size: once, few, many, or a class if the clone is expanded.

-,-,TRBJ2-7,TRBV29-1,TGCAGCGTTGAAGCCCTGAATTCCTACGAGCAGTACTTC,CSVEALNSYEQYF
-,-,TRBJ2-5,TRBV5-1,TGCGCCAGCAGCACCGGGACACTACAAGAGACCCAGTACTTC,CASSTGTLQETQYF
-,TRBD2,TRBJ2-7,TRBV4-3,TGCGCCAGCAGCCAGGGGACTAGAGGGGGGCAGTACTTC,CASSQGTRGGQYF
-,-,TRBJ2-7,TRBV10-2,TGCGCCAGCGTCCTGACCTACGAGCAGTACTTC,CASVLTYEQYF
-,-,TRBJ2-1,TRBV19,TGTGCCAGTAGTCAGGGTTCCTCCTACAATGAGCAGTTCTTC,CASSQGSSYNEQFF
-,-,TRBJ2-7,TRBV27,TGTGCCAGCATGGCTCTCGCACAAAACTACGAGCAGTACTTC,CASMALAQNYEQYF
-,-,TRBJ2-5,TRBV27,TGTGCCAGCAGTTTATTTGACGGAGAGACCCAGTACTTC,CASSLFDGETQYF
-,TRBD1,TRBJ2-1,TRBV29-1,TGCAGCGTTGACGACCGGGACAGGGGGATCTTC,CSVDDRDRGIF
-,-,TRBJ2-7,TRBV7-9,TGTGCCAGCAGCTCTCCTCTGAGAGGCGGACTCTACGAGCAGTACTTC,CASSSPLRGGLYEQYF
-,-,TRBJ2-2,TRBV27,TGTGCCAGCAGTAATACCGGGGAGCTGTTTTTT,CASSNTGELFF
-,TRBD2,TRBJ2-4,TRBV27,TGTGCCAGCAGTTTATTGAGGGGAGGGCCCGGGGCCAAAAACATTCAGTACTTC,CASSLLRGGPGAKNIQYF
-,-,TRBJ2-4,TRBV21-1,TGTGCCAGCAGCCCCCCGCACACCCCAGGGAGTGTAGCCAAAAACATTCAGTACTTC,CASSPPHTPGSVAKNIQYF
once,TRBD2,TRBJ2-3,TRBV4-1,TGCGCCAGCAGCCAATCGTCTAGCGGGAGGTGGGATACGCAGTATTTT,CASSQSSSGRWDTQYF
few,-,TRBJ1-3,TRBV9,TGTGCCAGCAGCGTAGGCGTAGGGGGAAACACCATATATTTT,CASSVGVGGNTIYF
-,-,TRBJ1-5,TRBV19,TGTGCCAGTAGCGACCGGGGAGGAAGCAATCAGCCCCAGCATTTT,CASSDRGGSNQPQHF
-,-,TRBJ1-4,TRBV5-6,TGTGCCAGCAGCTTTGGGTGGGGAGGAGAAAAACTGTTTTTT,CASSFGWGGEKLFF
few,-,TRBJ1-2,TRBV19,TGTGCCAGTACCCTAGACCCTTCCGGGGGCTATGGCTACACCTTC,CASTLDPSGGYGYTF
-,TRBD1,TRBJ1-3,TRBV15,TGTGCCACCAGACGACAGGGATCTGGAAACACCATATATTTT,CATRRQGSGNTIYF
-,-,TRBJ2-7,TRBV7-2,TGTGCCAGCAGCGTAGCGGTAAACTCCTACGAGCAGTACTTC,CASSVAVNSYEQYF
-,TRBD1,TRBJ1-1,TRBV5-6,TGTGCCAGCAGCCCAGGGGGTGAAGCTTTCTTT,CASSPGGEAFF
once,TRBD1,TRBJ1-5,TRBV6-5,TGTGCCAGCGGACAGGTACAGGATCAGCCCCAGCATTTT,CASGQVQDQPQHF
once,TRBD2,TRBJ2-3,TRBV15,TGTGCCACCAGCAGAGCACTAGCGGAGGGCACAGATACGCAGTATTTT,CATSRALAEGTDTQYF